One TCR beta chain is described in this entry. CDR3 length equals 17 residues. Method: immunoSEQ multiplex PCR; TCRdb's copy keeps in-frame clones and lacks some. The table has 75,000 to 90,000 clones, approximately 92% seen once. This specimen comes from a study of technical replicates of blood from a handful of donors. The source material was T cells isolated from PBMCs. The TCR sequence derives from a human donor in good health. The chain uses TRBV1 and TRBJ2-1; no DNA check was done on the table's D call, TRBD2. TRBV1 is a pseudogene. The CDR3 coding sequence is TGCACCAGCAGCCAAGATTCTAGCGGGAGTTCGGCCAATGAGCAGTTCTTC. It specifies CTSSQDSSGSSANEQFF.